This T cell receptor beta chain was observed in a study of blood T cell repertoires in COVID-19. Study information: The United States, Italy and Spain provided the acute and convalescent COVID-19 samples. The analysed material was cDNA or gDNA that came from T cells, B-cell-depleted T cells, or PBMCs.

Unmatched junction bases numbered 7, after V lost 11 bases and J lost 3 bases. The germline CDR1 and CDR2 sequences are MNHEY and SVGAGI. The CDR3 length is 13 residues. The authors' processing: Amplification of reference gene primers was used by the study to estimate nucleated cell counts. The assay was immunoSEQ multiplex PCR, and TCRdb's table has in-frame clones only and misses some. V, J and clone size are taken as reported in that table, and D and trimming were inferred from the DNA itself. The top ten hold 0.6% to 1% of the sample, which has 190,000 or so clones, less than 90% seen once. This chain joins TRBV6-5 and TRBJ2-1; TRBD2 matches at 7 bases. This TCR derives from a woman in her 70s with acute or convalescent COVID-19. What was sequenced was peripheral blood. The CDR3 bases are TGTGCCGGGAGGGACGGCAACTACAATGAGCAGTTCTTC. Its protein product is CAGRDGNYNEQFF.